The source of this T cell receptor (beta chain) is a study of OX40 agonist ivuxolimab in advanced cancers. Assay used: immunoSEQ multiplex PCR; TCRdb lists only in-frame clones, some missing. This table has tens of thousands of clones, roughly 86% appearing once. Study-wide results and caveats: At doses 0.1 to 3.0 mg/kg, CD4+ and CD8+ clones expanded. There were also nonresponders showing low normalized T-cell clonal expansion. CD8+ T cells averaged more expanded clones than CD4+.

The germline V gene encodes CDR1 SQVTM and CDR2 ANQGSEA. The V end lost 6 bases, the J end lost 1 base, and 12 bases lay between the germline ends. The CDR3 is made up of 14 amino acids. In the case of this clone: The antigen is undetermined.

Material: CD4+ or CD8+ T cells sorted from blood, obtained in a trial of the OX40 agonist ivuxolimab. The chain has TRBV29-1 and TRBJ2-2, with D tentatively TRBD1 or TRBD2 (6 bases each). The clonotype originates from an adult with an advanced solid tumor such as melanoma, head and neck, liver or kidney cancer. The CDR3 here is CSVMGGRNTGELFF. As DNA, the CDR3 is TGCAGCGTGATGGGGGGCCGGAACACCGGGGAGCTGTTTTTT.